This T cell receptor beta chain comes out of a study of blood T cell repertoires in COVID-19. This clone occurred a few times. Method: immunoSEQ multiplex PCR; TCRdb's copy keeps in-frame clones and lacks some. Among roughly 250,000 clones listed, about 83% were seen once. The J segment lost 2 bases and the V segment lost 6 bases, leaving 5 bases of the junction unmatched. The CDR3 spans 14 residues. Germline V lookup: CDR1 LGHDT, CDR2 YNNKEL (reference sequence). The clonotype comes from a woman between 45 and 60 years old with acute or convalescent COVID-19. The chain couples TRBV3-1 (or the pseudogene TRBV3-2) to TRBJ1-1; the match to TRBD1 covers 8 bases. What was sequenced was peripheral blood. CDR3 coding DNA: TGTGCCAGCAGAGCGGACAGGGTCAACACTGAAGCTTTCTTT. Protein product: CASRADRVNTEAFF.